The present T cell receptor (beta chain) was sequenced within a study of blood T cell repertoires in COVID-19. Across the whole study: T cells, B-cell-depleted T cells, or PBMCs supplied cDNA or gDNA.

The germline V gene has CDR1 SQVTM and CDR2 ANQGSEA. Between the trimmed V and J ends, which lost 0 bases and 8 bases, there was a span of 13 bases. This CDR3 is built from 13 residues. Original methodology: How many nucleated cells were present was estimated from reference gene primer amplification. TCRdb's copy holds only in-frame clones and misses some; the assay was immunoSEQ multiplex PCR. The V and J calls and clone size come from that table; D and trimming were worked out from the DNA. The sample has roughly 210,000 clones, about 87% seen once. The genes are TRBV29-1 and TRBJ1-2, with D perhaps matching TRBD1 (5 bases). Sequencing was carried out using peripheral blood. This receptor was obtained from a man between 70 and 80 years old with acute or convalescent COVID-19. In DNA form, the CDR3 reads TGCAGCGTTGAAGACAGGGATTTAGGGGGCTACACCTTC. It encodes CSVEDRDLGGYTF. The variable domain in full, completed from reference TRBV29-1 and TRBJ1-2, reads SAVISQKPSRDICQRGTSLTIQCQVDSQVTMMFWYRQQPGQSLTLIATANQGSEATYESGFVIDKFPISRPNLTFSTLTVSNMSPEDSSIYLCSVEDRDLGGYTFGSGTRLTVV.